These 8 T cell receptor beta chains share one sample of origin, sequenced in a study of cytomegalovirus exposure and HLA in healthy donors. The PCR employed 60 Vbeta primers together with 13 Jbeta primers. The repertoire was sequenced with immunoSEQ multiplex PCR; TCRdb's copy has only in-frame clones and lacks some. The sample holds some 190,000 clones, 76% seen once. Sequenced material: PBMCs. The origin of the receptors is a woman aged 25 to 45 in good health and CMV-seropositive.

Worth noting for this clone: Other DNA sequences in this sample translate to the same CDR3. The rearrangement uses TRBV27 and TRBJ2-6; possible D gene TRBD1, 6 bases. CDR1 and CDR2 (germline): MNHEY, SMNVEV (reference sequence). This CDR3 region has 17 residues. V lost 2 bases, J lost 0 bases, and 11 bases lay in between. The chain's CDR3 is CASSLLGGPSGANVLTF. The CDR3 coding sequence is TGTGCCAGCAGTTTACTAGGGGGACCCTCTGGGGCCAACGTCCTGACTTTC.

The chain recombines TRBV5-4 with TRBJ2-6; D is undetermined. CDR3 size: 13 residues. CDR1 and CDR2 (germline): SGHNT, YYREEE (reference sequence). V lost 4 bases and J lost 5, with 7 bases in between. CDR3: CASSTDWANVLTF. The CDR3 bases are TGTGCCAGCAGCACCGACTGGGCCAACGTCCTGACTTTC.

The chain is built from TRBV28 and TRBJ1-1; 9 bases are a match to TRBD1. The CDR3 extends over 15 amino acids. CDR1 and CDR2 from the germline V gene are MDHEN and SYDVKM. Trimming took 5 bases from V and 10 from J; bases not matched to a gene: 14. CDR3 nucleotides: TGTGCCAGCAGTGAACATACGGACAGGGGAGGAGGAGCTTTCTTT. Translating it yields CASSEHTDRGGGAFF.

This chain uses TRBV5-8 with TRBJ2-5; TRBD1 is a possible D gene (5 bases). Trimming removed 3 bases from V and 3 bases from J, with 15 bases in between. Germline V lookup: CDR1 SGHTS, CDR2 YDEGEE. This CDR3 is 15 amino acids long. The CDR3 region has the DNA TGTGCCAGCAGCTCTGGGGCGGCTAGAAAAGAGACCCAGTACTTC. Its protein is CASSSGAARKETQYF.

The chain couples TRBV11-1 to TRBJ2-7; D is possibly TRBD1 (5 bases). The V and J ends lost 1 base and 2 bases respectively, with 9 bases between them. The CDR3 totals 14 residues. From germline, CDR1 is SGHAT and CDR2 FQDESV (reference sequence). The CDR3 protein is CASSLGQGPYEQYF. The CDR3 DNA sequence: TGTGCCAGCAGCTTAGGGCAGGGTCCCTACGAGCAGTACTTC.

The chain recombines TRBV9 with TRBJ2-2; 10 nucleotides line up with TRBD1. V was clipped by 4 bases and J by 4 bases; unmatched bases: 13. The CDR3 is made up of 18 amino acids. Germline values: CDR1 SGDLS, CDR2 YYNGEE. The CDR3 spells CASSTRSSGTGVTGELFF. For the CDR3, the DNA is TGTGCCAGCAGCACTCGCTCCTCCGGGACAGGGGTCACCGGGGAGCTGTTTTTT. The entire variable domain, with the rest obtained from reference TRBV9 and TRBJ2-2, is as follows: DSGVTQTPKHLITATGQRVTLRCSPRSGDLSVYWYQQSLDQGLQFLIQYYNGEERAKGNILERFSAQQFPDLHSELNLSSLELGDSALYFCASSTRSSGTGVTGELFFGEGSRLTVL.

The chain is built from TRBV1 and TRBJ2-3; whether TRBD2, the table's D call, matches the DNA was not checked. TRBV1 is described as a pseudogene. The CDR3 loop spans 17 amino acids. CDR3 sequence: CTSSLIRLRRGGDTQYF. CDR3 coding DNA: TGCACCAGCAGCCTTATACGACTGCGAAGGGGGGGGGATACGCAGTATTTT.

V and J are TRBV5-1 and TRBJ2-5; the D gene is possibly TRBD2 (5 bases). CDR3 length: 14 amino acids. Germline V lookup: CDR1 SGHRS, CDR2 YFSETQ. Trimming pared 0 bases from V and 6 bases from J, leaving 12 bases between. The CDR3 DNA is TGCGCCAGCAGCTTGGCGACCCGGGAAAAGACCCAGTACTTC. Residues: CASSLATREKTQYF.